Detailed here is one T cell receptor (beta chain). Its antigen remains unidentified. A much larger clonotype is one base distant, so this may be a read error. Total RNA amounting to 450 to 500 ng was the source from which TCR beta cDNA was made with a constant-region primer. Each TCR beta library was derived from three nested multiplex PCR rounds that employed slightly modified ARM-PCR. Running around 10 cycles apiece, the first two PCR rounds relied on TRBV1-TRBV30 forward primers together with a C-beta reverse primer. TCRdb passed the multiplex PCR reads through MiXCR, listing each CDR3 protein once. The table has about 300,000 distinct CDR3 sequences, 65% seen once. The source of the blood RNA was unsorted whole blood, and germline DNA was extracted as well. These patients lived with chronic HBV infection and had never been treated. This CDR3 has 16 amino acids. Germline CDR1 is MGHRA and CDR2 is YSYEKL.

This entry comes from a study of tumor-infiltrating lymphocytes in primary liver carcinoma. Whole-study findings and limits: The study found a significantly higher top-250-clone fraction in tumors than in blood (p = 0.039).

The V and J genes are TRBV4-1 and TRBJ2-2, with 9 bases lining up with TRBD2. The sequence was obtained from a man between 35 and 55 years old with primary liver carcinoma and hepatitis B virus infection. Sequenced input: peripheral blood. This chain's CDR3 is CANSQGLALRTGELFF. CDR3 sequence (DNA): TGCGCCAACAGCCAAGGACTAGCGCTTAGAACCGGGGAGCTGTTTTTT.